This passage covers 26 T cell receptor beta chains from one sample sequenced in a study of response to subunit inactivated influenza vaccine (dated by TCRdb to 2017 to 2018). Libraries were built with RT-PCR. The data were produced on an Illumina HiSeq 2500. In TCRdb, the public reads were trimmed at Q25 with fastp and aligned with MiXCR, with productive beta chains retained. One record per CDR3 amino acid sequence lists the most common genes and DNA. A total of roughly 620,000 distinct CDR3 sequences appear in this sample, about 10% of them only once. The ten largest clones capture about 11% of the sample. This sample was shared with a second study, whose subject was T cells expressing NK-cell markers. As the second publication notes: 5'RACE template switching, by which a universal primer site and unique molecular identifiers were added, was used to make TCR beta cDNA libraries.

Sequencing used PBMCs from blood, obtained on the day of vaccination. These receptors were obtained from a man aged 45-65 years who received an inactivated influenza vaccine. Donor details come from another sample of the same person, matched by shared clones.

This clonotype was seen ten or more times. The chain links TRBV6-2 or TRBV6-3 to TRBJ2-5; D uncertain. The length of the CDR3 is 11 residues. V lost 3 bases, J lost 5 bases, and 4 bases lay in between. Per germline, CDR1 MNHEY and CDR2 SVGEGT. CDR3 bases: TGTGCCAGCAGTTATATGGAGACCCAGTACTTC. This encodes CASSYMETQYF.

The chain combines TRBV7-9 with TRBJ1-1, with no clear D. Germline CDR1 and CDR2: SEHNR and FQNEAQ (reference sequence). This CDR3 comprises 13 residues. Between the trimmed V and J ends, which lost 1 base and 8 bases, there was a span of 11 bases. CDR3 nucleotide sequence: TGTGCCAGCAGCTTAGGCGTTCAGTTGGAAGCTTTCTTT. Its translation is CASSLGVQLEAFF.

This clonotype was seen a few times. The chain carries TRBV6-2 or TRBV6-3 and TRBJ2-3; D unclear. V was shortened by 0 bases and J by 4 bases, with 5 bases between the two germline ends. The CDR3 has 13 amino acids. Germline assignment: CDR1 MNHEY and CDR2 SVGEGT. Written as DNA, the CDR3 is TGTGCCAGCAGTTACTCGGCGGCAGATACGCAGTATTTT. Amino acids: CASSYSAADTQYF.

The chain is built from TRBV4-2 and TRBJ2-1; 11 bases match TRBD2. The CDR3 contains 17 residues. V lost 2 bases, J lost 12 bases, and 15 bases stayed unmatched. Germline CDR1 and CDR2: LGHNA and YNFKEQ. CDR3 DNA: TGTGCCAGCAGCCAAACCCCTAGCGGGGGGATCGGCCGCGCGCAGTTCTTC. Protein product: CASSQTPSGGIGRAQFF.

This chain links TRBV3-1 with TRBJ2-7; D gene ambiguous. The CDR3 extends over 16 amino acids. Germline V gene sequence: CDR1 LGHDT, CDR2 YNNKEL (reference sequence). Trimming stripped 6 bases from V and 4 bases from J, with 22 bases between. DNA for the CDR3: TGTGCCAGCAGGCAAACTATAGGATCCTTTGGTTACGAGCAGTACTTC. Its protein product is CASRQTIGSFGYEQYF.

This clonotype came up many times. CDR3 loop: CSARAGGGGHQETQYF. The CDR3 nucleotides read TGCAGTGCTAGGGCCGGGGGGGGAGGCCACCAAGAGACCCAGTACTTC. The rearrangement uses TRBV20-1 and TRBJ2-5; TRBD2 aligns across 8 bases. V shed 3 bases and J 0 bases; nucleotides not matched to a gene: 9. The CDR3 consists of 16 residues. Per germline, CDR1 DFQATT and CDR2 SNEGSKA (reference sequence).

This clonotype has just a few counts. The V and J genes are TRBV20-1 and TRBJ1-1; a possible D gene is TRBD1 (6 bases). The V and J ends lost 3 bases and 4 bases respectively, with 15 bases between them. Per germline, CDR1 DFQATT and CDR2 SNEGSKA (reference sequence). CDR3 size: 14 residues. The CDR3 region is CSASLGGWITEAFF. In DNA form, the CDR3 reads TGCAGTGCTAGCCTGGGGGGCTGGATCACTGAAGCTTTCTTT.

This clonotype was detected many times. This sequence joins TRBV6-2 or TRBV6-3 and TRBJ2-1; 8 positions match TRBD2. Germline V gene data show CDR1 as MNHEY and CDR2 as SVGEGT. The CDR3 runs 11 residues. Trimming took 2 bases from V and 15 from J; bases not matched to a gene: 3. CDR3 in DNA: TGTGCCAGCAGTTACAAGCGGGAGTTGTTCTTC. Its protein is CASSYKRELFF.

This clonotype was counted many times. The V gene is TRBV20-1, the J gene TRBJ2-1, with D possibly TRBD2 on 5 matching bases. This CDR3 has 15 amino acids. V was pared by 6 bases and J by 0 bases, with 15 bases between. Germline CDR1 reads DFQATT; CDR2 reads SNEGSKA (reference sequence). CDR3 amino acids: CSASPGKSSYNEQFF. The CDR3 DNA reads TGCAGTGCCTCTCCCGGGAAGAGCTCCTACAATGAGCAGTTCTTC.

The V call is TRBV30, the J call TRBJ2-7, with TRBD1 matching over 9 bases. The CDR3 runs to 13 residues. The germline CDR1 and CDR2 sequences are GTSNPN and SVGIG (reference sequence). The V segment lost 8 bases and the J segment 6 bases; nucleotides outside the gene matches: 11. This CDR3 reads CASSGTGYVEQYF. Here the CDR3 DNA reads TGTGCCAGTTCCGGGACAGGGTACGTCGAGCAGTACTTC.

The V call is TRBV6-6, the J call TRBJ1-1, with D maybe TRBD1 (5 bases). V gave up 5 bases and J gave up 0 bases, with 7 bases separating them. This CDR3 has 13 amino acids. Germline CDR1 and CDR2: MNHNY and SVGAGI (reference sequence). This chain's CDR3 is CASSDSLNTEAFF. CDR3 DNA: TGTGCCAGCAGTGACAGCTTGAACACTGAAGCTTTCTTT.

There are many counts of this clonotype. The chain uses TRBV7-2 and TRBJ2-7; TRBD2 agrees at 10 bases. V was pared by 5 bases and J by 2 bases, with 3 bases of the junction left unmatched. Germline V lookup: CDR1 SGHTA, CDR2 FQGNSA. CDR3 length: 14 residues. The CDR3 sequence is CASSPLAGTYEQYF. CDR3 bases: TGTGCCAGCAGCCCACTAGCGGGAACCTACGAGCAGTACTTC.

V is TRBV7-2 and J is TRBJ2-2, with no clear D. Germline V gives CDR1 SGHTA, CDR2 FQGNSA. This CDR3 contains 13 residues. Trimming shortened V by 5 bases and J by 3 bases, and 7 bases separated the two germline ends. CDR3 region: CASSLRYTGELFF. CDR3 nucleotides: TGTGCCAGCAGCCTGCGATACACCGGGGAGCTGTTTTTT.

This chain joins TRBV6-2 or TRBV6-3 and TRBJ1-2, with D unclear. The ends were cut back, 6 bases at V and 4 bases at J, with 9 bases in the middle. This CDR3 is built from 12 residues. Germline CDR1 reads MNHEY; CDR2 reads SVGEGT. This CDR3 is CASRREIYGYTF. In DNA, the CDR3 is TGTGCCAGCAGGAGGGAAATCTATGGCTACACCTTC.

This CDR3 is CSARSHDRADTQYF. Written as DNA, the CDR3 is TGCAGTGCTAGATCCCACGACAGGGCAGATACGCAGTATTTT. V gene TRBV20-1 combines with J gene TRBJ2-3, with 7 bases lining up with TRBD1. The germline gives CDR1 DFQATT, CDR2 SNEGSKA (reference sequence). The CDR3 is 14 amino acids. V lost 2 bases, J lost 4 bases, and 6 bases stayed unmatched.

This clonotype was detected ten times or more. The V and J genes are TRBV28 and TRBJ1-2, with TRBD1 as a possible D gene (6 bases). Trimming took 2 bases from V and 4 from J, leaving 17 bases between them. This CDR3 region has 16 residues. Germline CDR1 is MDHEN and CDR2 is SYDVKM. CDR3 nucleotide sequence: TGTGCCAGCAGTTTAAGGGAGCGGCAGGGGACCTATGGCTACACCTTC. Translation: CASSLRERQGTYGYTF.

The chain uses TRBV19 and TRBJ2-7; D is perhaps TRBD1 or TRBD2 (5 bases each). V lost 1 base, J lost 6 bases, and 10 bases lay in between. This CDR3 comprises 13 residues. The germline CDR1 and CDR2 sequences are LNHDA and SQIVND (reference sequence). The CDR3 protein is CASSIAAGGEQYF. The CDR3 DNA follows: TGTGCCAGTAGTATAGCTGCTGGGGGCGAGCAGTACTTC.

For the CDR3, the DNA is TGTGCCAGCAGCTTAACAGGACTAGGTACTGAAGCTTTCTTT. Translating gives CASSLTGLGTEAFF. V is TRBV7-2 and J is TRBJ1-1, with D perhaps TRBD1 (5 bases). Germline values: CDR1 SGHTA, CDR2 FQGNSA. The CDR3 has 14 residues. V was pared by 2 bases and J by 5 bases, with 12 bases between. Complete variable domain (other parts from reference TRBV7-2 and TRBJ1-1): GAGVSQSPSNKVTEKGKDVELRCDPISGHTALYWYRQSLGQGLEFLIYFQGNSAPDKSGLPSDRFSAERTGGSVSTLTIQRTQQEDSAVYLCASSLTGLGTEAFFGQGTRLTVV.

This clonotype was seen more than once but under ten times. V gene TRBV5-1 combines with J gene TRBJ2-7; TRBD2 might be the D (5 bases). V was pared by 4 bases and J by 5 bases, with 13 bases between. The CDR3 totals 13 residues. CDR1 is SGHRS and CDR2 is YFSETQ in the germline V gene. The CDR3 DNA is TGCGCCAGCAGCGCGGGCCCTGCCAACGAGCAGTACTTC. It encodes CASSAGPANEQYF.

This sequence joins TRBV9 and TRBJ2-2; 10 bases fit TRBD2. The CDR3 has 15 amino acids. The V gene's germline CDR1 is SGDLS and CDR2 YYNGEE. Trimming took 7 bases from V and 3 from J; bases not matched to a gene: 6. The CDR3: CASGPAGGYTGELFF. CDR3 bases: TGTGCCAGCGGACCAGCGGGGGGGTACACCGGGGAGCTGTTTTTT.

This clonotype was found a few times. This rearrangement joins TRBV25-1 to TRBJ2-7; TRBD2 matches at 11 bases. With V trimmed by 5 bases and J by 12 bases, 18 bases remained unmatched. There are 16 residues in the CDR3. Germline V lookup: CDR1 MGHDK, CDR2 SYGVNS. The CDR3 loop is CASSRRGTSGPPAAYF. The CDR3, as DNA: TGTGCCAGCAGTCGGAGAGGGACTAGCGGACCACCCGCCGCGTACTTC.

This clonotype has a count of ten or more. The genes are TRBV10-3 and TRBJ2-5, with 8 positions matching TRBD2. The germline gives CDR1 ENHRY, CDR2 SYGVKD. The CDR3 contains 15 residues. The junction had 5 bases not matched to a gene; V was cut back by 3 bases and J by 2 bases. CDR3 region: CAISDTGTRQETQYF. The CDR3 nucleotides are TGTGCCATCAGTGACACCGGGACTAGACAAGAGACCCAGTACTTC.

A few counts support this clonotype. The V gene is TRBV5-1, the J gene TRBJ2-1, with 10 positions matching TRBD1. This CDR3 is built from 17 residues. Per the germline V gene, CDR1 is SGHRS and CDR2 is YFSETQ. The ends lost 0 bases at V and 3 bases at J; junction bases unmatched: 6. The CDR3, as DNA: TGCGCCAGCAGCTTGGGATCTGGGACAGGGGTCTACAATGAGCAGTTCTTC. Amino acids: CASSLGSGTGVYNEQFF. The variable domain in full, with the rest retrieved from reference TRBV5-1 and TRBJ2-1, is KAGVTQTPRYLIKTRGQQVTLSCSPISGHRSVSWYQQTPGQGLQFLFEYFSETQRNKGNFPGRFSGRQFSNSRSEMNVSTLELGDSALYLCASSLGSGTGVYNEQFFGPGTRLTVL.

The chain joins TRBV11-2 to TRBJ2-4; D is possibly TRBD2 (6 bases). V was cut by 4 bases and J by 6 bases, with 16 bases left in between. In germline, CDR1 is SGHAT, CDR2 FQNNGV. This CDR3 has 15 amino acids. Here the CDR3 DNA reads TGTGCCAGCAGCTGGGAGGTGTCGAGGGTAAACATTCAGTACTTC. This translates into CASSWEVSRVNIQYF. Full variable domain (remainder filled in from reference TRBV11-2 and TRBJ2-4): EAGVAQSPRYKIIEKRQSVAFWCNPISGHATLYWYQQILGQGPKLLIQFQNNGVVDDSQLPKDRFSAERLKGVDSTLKIQPAKLEDSAVYLCASSWEVSRVNIQYFGAGTRLSVL.

V gene TRBV20-1 combines with J gene TRBJ2-2; maybe TRBD1 (6 bases). Germline CDR1 DFQATT, CDR2 SNEGSKA (reference sequence). The CDR3 is 15 residues long. V was shortened by 2 bases and J by 7 bases, with 17 bases between the two germline ends. CDR3 nucleotide sequence: TGCAGTGCTAGAACGCTGGACGGGACAATCGGGGAGCTGTTTTTT. Encoded protein: CSARTLDGTIGELFF.

The chain links TRBV6-5 to TRBJ1-5; 7 bases map to TRBD1. The CDR3 covers 14 residues. Per germline, CDR1 MNHEY and CDR2 SVGAGI. The junction had 2 bases not matched to a gene; V was cut back by 2 bases and J by 4 bases. The CDR3 protein is CASSYRQGNQPQHF. The CDR3 coding sequence is TGTGCCAGCAGTTACCGACAGGGTAATCAGCCCCAGCATTTT.